The 21 T cell receptor beta chains reported below all come from one sample, sequenced in a study of T cell responses to AZD1222 COVID-19 vaccine. The data were produced by immunoSEQ multiplex PCR, yet TCRdb's version contains in-frame clones alone and is incomplete. The repertoire holds 98,000 or so clones, with approximately 88% as singletons. This material consisted of peripheral blood, taken 28 days after the second AZD1222 dose. The origin of the receptors is an adult who received the AZD1222 COVID-19 vaccine.

The chain recombines TRBV2 with TRBJ2-5; 7 nucleotides match TRBD1. This CDR3 region has 14 residues. V lost 5 bases to trimming and J lost 5 bases; unmatched junction nucleotides: 8. Germline lookup yields CDR1 SNHLY and CDR2 FYNNEI. CDR3 bases: TGTGCCAGCAGTCAGAGACAGGGCTGGGAGACCCAGTACTTC. Translated: CASSQRQGWETQYF. Full variable domain (remainder filled in from reference TRBV2 and TRBJ2-5): EPEVTQTPSHQVTQMGQEVILRCVPISNHLYFYWYRQILGQKVEFLVSFYNNEISEKSEIFDDQFSVERPDGSNFTLKIRSTKLEDSAMYFCASSQRQGWETQYFGPGTRLLVL.

Only one count was recorded for this clone. The chain has TRBV20-1 and TRBJ1-6; D remains unclear. This CDR3 region has 11 residues. With 3 bases removed from V and 10 bases from J, the gap between germline ends came to 7 bases. Germline V gene sequence: CDR1 DFQATT, CDR2 SNEGSKA (reference sequence). The chain's CDR3 is CSASSGSPLHF. The CDR3 DNA reads TGCAGTGCTAGTAGCGGATCACCCCTCCACTTT.

This clone appeared a single time. The identical CDR3 is also encoded by other nucleotide sequences in the sample. The gene calls are TRBV3-1 (or the pseudogene TRBV3-2) and TRBJ2-7, with 8 bases identical to TRBD2. The CDR3 totals 15 residues. Trimming took 0 bases from V and 3 from J; bases not matched to a gene: 4. Germline assignment: CDR1 LGHDT and CDR2 YNNKEL (reference sequence). This CDR3 reads CASSQEGSGNYEQYF. The CDR3 bases are TGTGCCAGCAGCCAAGAAGGTAGCGGGAACTACGAGCAGTACTTC.

A single count supports this clone. The CDR3 DNA sequence: TGTGCCAGCATGAGAAGGGGACAGGGCAGGGAGACCCAGTACTTC. The encoded protein is CASMRRGQGRETQYF. V and J are TRBV6-5 and TRBJ2-5; the match to TRBD1 covers 9 bases. Losses at the gene ends were 7 bases for V and 5 bases for J; bases not matched to a gene: 11. CDR3 length: 15 amino acids. Germline V gene data show CDR1 as MNHEY and CDR2 as SVGAGI.

This clone has at least ten counts. The CDR3 sequence is CSVRGTGDREVYGYTF. CDR3 DNA sequence: TGCAGCGTCCGCGGGACAGGGGACCGTGAGGTCTATGGCTACACCTTC. The V gene is TRBV29-1, the J gene TRBJ1-2; TRBD1 matches at 10 bases. Germline trimming cut 6 bases from V and 4 bases from J; bases unmatched to any gene: 14. In germline, CDR1 is SQVTM, CDR2 ANQGSEA. This CDR3 is 16 amino acids long.

This clone has a single count. The rearrangement joins TRBV12-3 or TRBV12-4 to TRBJ2-5, with 7 bases matching TRBD1. After removal of 6 bases from V and 5 bases from J, the junction contained 6 bases not matched to a gene. The CDR3 spans 13 residues. As DNA, the CDR3 is TGTGCCAGCAGCCCCGACAGGGTGGAGACCCAGTACTTC. Amino acid sequence: CASSPDRVETQYF.

The chain joins TRBV6-1 to TRBJ1-5; D might be TRBD1 (6 bases). This CDR3 region has 16 residues. Per the germline V gene, CDR1 is MNHNS and CDR2 is SASEGT. V dropped 2 bases and J dropped 0 bases, with 11 bases sitting between them. CDR3 sequence (DNA): TGTGCCAGCAGTGAATTGAGGGGGGATAGCAATCAGCCCCAGCATTTT. Translation gives CASSELRGDSNQPQHF.

For the CDR3, the DNA is TGTGCCACCTCCAGGGTGCCCGAGACCCAGTACTTC. Its protein is CATSRVPETQYF. The chain is built from TRBV19 and TRBJ2-5; D possibly corresponds to TRBD1 (5 bases). The CDR3 contains 12 residues. Germline CDR1 and CDR2: LNHDA and SQIVND (reference sequence). V was clipped by 10 bases and J by 5 bases, with 14 bases between them.

This clone was seen only once. V is TRBV5-6 and J is TRBJ1-1; D call uncertain. The CDR3 is 16 residues long. Germline V lookup: CDR1 SGHDT, CDR2 YYEEEE. V shed 4 bases and J shed 6 bases, with 22 bases lying between them. CDR3: CASSLRLAGRIAEAFF. CDR3 in DNA: TGTGCCAGCAGCCTTCGGCTCGCGGGAAGAATCGCTGAAGCTTTCTTT. Filled out from reference TRBV5-6 and TRBJ1-1, the complete variable domain reads DAGVTQSPTHLIKTRGQQVTLRCSPKSGHDTVSWYQQALGQGPQFIFQYYEEEERQRGNFPDRFSGHQFPNYSSELNVNALLLGDSALYLCASSLRLAGRIAEAFFGQGTRLTVV.

This chain joins TRBV6-5 and TRBJ1-1; D perhaps matches TRBD1 (6 bases). This CDR3 has 13 residues. Germline CDR1 is MNHEY and CDR2 is SVGAGI. Trimming removed 7 bases from V and 3 bases from J, with 12 bases in between. CDR3 DNA: TGTGCCAGCACCCAGGGGAGGGACACTGAAGCTTTCTTT. It codes for CASTQGRDTEAFF.

The V and J genes are TRBV30 and TRBJ1-2; maybe TRBD1 (5 bases). The V end lost 1 base, the J end lost 2 bases, and 17 bases lay between the germline ends. The CDR3 runs 16 residues. Germline V gives CDR1 GTSNPN, CDR2 SVGIG (reference sequence). CDR3 sequence reads: CAWSAPDWGRNYGYTF. CDR3 sequence (DNA): TGTGCCTGGAGTGCGCCTGACTGGGGCCGAAACTATGGCTACACCTTC.

J is TRBJ1-1 and V is TRBV3-1 (or the pseudogene TRBV3-2); no clear D gene. Germline CDR1 reads LGHDT; CDR2 reads YNNKEL (reference sequence). This CDR3 comprises 14 residues. Trimming shortened V by 1 base and J by 4 bases, and 10 bases separated the two germline ends. In DNA form, the CDR3 reads TGTGCCAGCAGCCAAGCACGAATGATCACTGAAGCTTTCTTT. Its protein product is CASSQARMITEAFF.

This clone was recorded only once. The V gene is TRBV11-3, the J gene TRBJ1-2, with 8 bases identical to TRBD1. The germline V gene has CDR1 SGHNT and CDR2 YENEEA. CDR3 size: 14 residues. V lost 2 bases to trimming and J lost 6 bases; unmatched junction nucleotides: 5. For the CDR3, the DNA is TGTGCCAGCAGCTTAAGGCAGGGGGCGAATGGCTACACCTTC. Amino acids: CASSLRQGANGYTF.

The rearrangement links TRBV30 to TRBJ2-7; 8 nucleotides align to TRBD1. CDR1 and CDR2 (germline): GTSNPN, SVGIG (reference sequence). This CDR3 spans 11 amino acids. The junction had 3 bases not matched to a gene; V was cut back by 4 bases and J by 7 bases. The CDR3 sequence: CAWTTGGEQYF. In DNA, the CDR3 is TGTGCCTGGACCACAGGGGGTGAGCAGTACTTC.

This chain uses TRBV12-5 with TRBJ1-5; 9 bases align to TRBD1. CDR1 is LGHNT and CDR2 is FRNRAP in the germline V gene. The trim removed 0 bases at V and 2 bases at J, leaving 5 bases unmatched. CDR3 length: 17 amino acids. The CDR3 DNA reads as TGTGCTAGTGGTTTGGTCAGGGACAGGGCGGGCAATCAGCCCCAGCATTTT. This gives the protein CASGLVRDRAGNQPQHF.

The J gene is TRBJ1-4, the V gene TRBV3-1 (or the pseudogene TRBV3-2), with D unclear. Germline CDR1 is LGHDT and CDR2 is YNNKEL (reference sequence). The CDR3 covers 12 residues. Between the trimmed V and J ends, which lost 5 bases and 14 bases, there was a span of 15 bases. CDR3 nucleotides: TGTGCCAGCAGCTTAGAGTCTGACGGCCTGTTTTTT. Its protein product is CASSLESDGLFF.

The rearrangement joins TRBV21-1 to TRBJ1-6. TRBV21-1 is a pseudogene. The CDR3 spans 16 residues. The CDR3 coding sequence is TGTGCCAGCAGAATAAAGGGAGGGGCGGAAGATTCACCCCTCCACTTT. This translates into CASRIKGGAEDSPLHF.

The chain uses TRBV5-1 and TRBJ1-3; D perhaps matches TRBD1 (5 bases). Trimming removed 1 base at V and 0 bases at J, with 17 bases between. There are 18 residues in the CDR3. Germline V CDR1 and CDR2: SGHRS, YFSETQ. The DNA for the CDR3 is TGCGCCAGCAGCTTGCAGGGTCAGGTCCGTGGCTCTGGAAACACCATATATTTT. This translates into CASSLQGQVRGSGNTIYF.

This chain links TRBV9 with TRBJ1-2; the D gene is possibly TRBD1 (6 bases). CDR1 and CDR2 (germline): SGDLS, YYNGEE. V was cut by 3 bases and J by 5 bases, with 8 bases left in between. The CDR3 is 12 residues long. The CDR3 here is CASSATGYGYTF. CDR3 nucleotides: TGTGCCAGCAGCGCGACAGGATATGGCTACACCTTC. The full variable domain, its missing parts supplied by reference TRBV9 and TRBJ1-2, is DSGVTQTPKHLITATGQRVTLRCSPRSGDLSVYWYQQSLDQGLQFLIQYYNGEERAKGNILERFSAQQFPDLHSELNLSSLELGDSALYFCASSATGYGYTFGSGTRLTVV.

The chain links TRBV6-5 to TRBJ1-2; D may be TRBD1 (6 bases). Germline loops: CDR1 MNHEY, CDR2 SVGAGI. The CDR3 loop spans 12 amino acids. Trimming removed 4 bases at V and 7 bases at J, with 10 bases between. The CDR3 coding sequence is TGTGCCAGCAGTTCACAGGGCCTTGGCTACACCTTC. This sequence encodes CASSSQGLGYTF.

V and J are TRBV30 and TRBJ2-7; D uncertain. CDR1 and CDR2 from the germline V gene are GTSNPN and SVGIG (reference sequence). This CDR3 is built from 12 residues. V dropped 2 bases and J dropped 2 bases, with 7 bases sitting between them. Here the CDR3 DNA reads TGTGCCTGGAGTAAAATGCCCTACGAGCAGTACTTC. Residues: CAWSKMPYEQYF.